Sequencing of this TCR beta chain was carried out in a study of blood T cell repertoires in COVID-19. Study background: The United States, Italy and Spain supplied acute and convalescent COVID-19 samples. Sources were T cells, B-cell-depleted T cells, or PBMCs; the material itself was cDNA or gDNA.

In the original processing: Amplification from reference gene primers served as the basis for estimated nucleated cell counts. Sequencing was performed with immunoSEQ multiplex PCR; in TCRdb, only in-frame clones are kept and a portion is missing. Clone size and V and J calls were adopted from that table, with D and trimming inferred from the DNA. The sample includes around 56,000 clones, about nine tenths seen only once; the top ten take 15% to 20%. Trimming took off 7 bases at V and 5 bases at J, with 12 bases between the two ends. CDR1 SNHLY and CDR2 FYNNEI come from the germline V gene. There are 13 residues in the CDR3.

This clonotype was obtained from an elderly man with acute or convalescent COVID-19. The gene calls are TRBV2 and TRBJ1-5; possibly TRBD1 for D (6 bases). The sequencing input was peripheral blood. The CDR3 nucleotides are TGTGCCAGCACCCAGGACAGCGATCAGCCCCAGCATTTT. Translating it yields CASTQDSDQPQHF.